These 28 T cell receptor beta chains came from one sample sequenced in a study of blood T cell repertoires in COVID-19. The data were produced by immunoSEQ multiplex PCR, yet TCRdb's version contains in-frame clones alone and is incomplete. The sample has fewer than 250,000 clones, approximately 86% seen once. Sequences were obtained from peripheral blood. All receptors come from a human donor in a cohort sampled during active COVID-19.

V usage is TRBV29-1 and J usage is TRBJ1-2; TRBD1 agrees at 7 bases. The V gene's germline CDR1 is SQVTM and CDR2 ANQGSEA. This CDR3 comprises 14 residues. The V and J ends lost 4 bases and 7 bases, in that order; junction bases with no gene match: 12. CDR3 in DNA: TGCAGCGTTGGATCGGACAGGAGCCGGAGTGGCTACACCTTC. Its translation is CSVGSDRSRSGYTF.

The rearrangement links TRBV11-3 to TRBJ2-5; possible D gene TRBD1, 6 bases. V gave up 6 bases and J gave up 2 bases, with 16 bases separating them. Germline lookup yields CDR1 SGHNT and CDR2 YENEEA. The CDR3 length is 15 residues. The CDR3 DNA is TGTGCCAGCAGTTCAGGGACAAGTTATCAAGAGACCCAGTACTTC. Translation: CASSSGTSYQETQYF.

This chain uses TRBV20-1 with TRBJ2-7, with D possibly being TRBD1 (5 bases). There are 11 residues in the CDR3. From germline, CDR1 is DFQATT and CDR2 SNEGSKA (reference sequence). The V and J ends lost 5 bases and 3 bases respectively, with 8 bases between them. The CDR3 DNA reads TGCAGTGCTGACAGCGTCTACGAGCAGTACTTC. Translating it yields CSADSVYEQYF.

This clone turned up a few times. The V call is TRBV4-1, the J call TRBJ1-5; 10 bases fit TRBD1. The J segment lost 11 bases and the V segment lost 2 bases, leaving 9 bases of the junction unmatched. The length of the CDR3 is 15 residues. Germline CDR1 is MGHRA and CDR2 is YSYEKL. As DNA, the CDR3 is TGCGCCAGCAGCCAAACGGGACAGGGGCGATCAGCCCAGCATTTT. Its protein product is CASSQTGQGRSAQHF.

The rearrangement uses TRBV19 and TRBJ2-5, with 7 bases aligning to TRBD2. Trimming took 5 bases from V and 2 from J; bases not matched to a gene: 5. The CDR3 length is 14 residues. CDR1 and CDR2 (germline): LNHDA, SQIVND (reference sequence). In nucleotides, the CDR3 is TGTGCCAGTAGTTTTCGCGGGGGACAAGAGACCCAGTACTTC. Translation gives CASSFRGGQETQYF.

The chain links TRBV6-5 to TRBJ1-2; tentative D call: TRBD1 (5 bases). Trimming took off 7 bases at V and 2 bases at J, with 14 bases between the two ends. Germline assignment: CDR1 MNHEY and CDR2 SVGAGI. The CDR3 has 14 amino acids. The CDR3 is CASTTTQGNYGYTF. Written as DNA, the CDR3 is TGTGCCAGCACCACGACCCAGGGAAACTATGGCTACACCTTC.

The chain combines TRBV4-1 with TRBJ1-6; TRBD1 matches at 7 bases. V shed 2 bases and J 7 bases; nucleotides not matched to a gene: 8. The germline CDR1 and CDR2 sequences are MGHRA and YSYEKL. This CDR3 is 16 amino acids long. The CDR3 DNA sequence: TGCGCCAGCAGCCAAAAAGAGACAGGGTACAATTCACCCCTCCACTTT. Amino acids: CASSQKETGYNSPLHF.

Note on this clone: This sequence may be a read error, since a much larger clone differs from it by one base. Within the sample, other DNA sequences also encode this same CDR3. The V and J genes are TRBV27 and TRBJ1-5; 7 bases align to TRBD1. The CDR3 extends over 15 amino acids. Looked up from germline, CDR1 is MNHEY and CDR2 is SMNVEV (reference sequence). J was trimmed by 0 bases and V by 3 bases; bases with no gene match: 2. In nucleotides, the CDR3 is TGTGCCAGCAGTTTTCAGGGGGATAGCAATCAGCCCCAGCATTTT. Translating it yields CASSFQGDSNQPQHF.

About this clone: The same CDR3 arises from other DNA sequences in this sample as well. This sequence joins TRBV20-1 and TRBJ2-7; a possible D gene is TRBD2 (6 bases). The CDR3 covers 10 residues. V dropped 3 bases and J dropped 7 bases, with 7 bases sitting between them. Germline V gene lookup returns CDR1 DFQATT and CDR2 SNEGSKA (reference sequence). CDR3 in amino acids: CSASRGEQYF. CDR3 DNA: TGCAGTGCTAGCCGGGGGGAGCAGTACTTC.

This sequence joins TRBV11-3 and TRBJ1-1, with 7 positions matching TRBD1. CDR1 is SGHNT, CDR2 YENEEA, per germline. With 1 base clipped from V and 3 bases from J, the junction kept 5 bases outside the gene matches. The CDR3 has 15 amino acids. The CDR3 reads CASSLGGGLDTEAFF. The CDR3 DNA is TGTGCCAGCAGCTTAGGAGGGGGCTTAGACACTGAAGCTTTCTTT. The whole variable domain, remainder taken from reference TRBV11-3 and TRBJ1-1, is EAGVVQSPRYKIIEKKQPVAFWCNPISGHNTLYWYLQNLGQGPELLIRYENEEAVDDSQLPKDRFSAERLKGVDSTLKIQPAELGDSAVYLCASSLGGGLDTEAFFGQGTRLTVV.

The chain combines TRBV25-1 with TRBJ2-2; D gene unclear. Trimming took off 0 bases at V and 7 bases at J, with 9 bases between the two ends. Germline V gene lookup returns CDR1 MGHDK and CDR2 SYGVNS. The CDR3 consists of 14 residues. CDR3: CASSEYWADGELFF. The CDR3 DNA follows: TGTGCCAGCAGTGAATATTGGGCTGACGGGGAGCTGTTTTTT.

This clone was picked up a small number of times. The CDR3 nucleotides read TGTGCCAGTAGTGGAGACCCCATCGGGCCCCAGCATTTT. Translation: CASSGDPIGPQHF. V and J are TRBV19 and TRBJ1-5; unclear D gene. The CDR3 extends over 13 amino acids. The V end was cut by 5 bases, the J end by 9 bases, with 14 bases between. Germline V gene data show CDR1 as LNHDA and CDR2 as SQIVND (reference sequence).

The chain employs TRBV28 and TRBJ1-6; maybe TRBD1 (6 bases). This CDR3 contains 16 residues. V was pared by 5 bases and J by 9 bases, with 20 bases between. The germline V gene has CDR1 MDHEN and CDR2 SYDVKM. The CDR3 spells CASSAPPQGTGSPLHF. The CDR3 DNA is TGTGCCAGCAGTGCCCCCCCACAGGGAACCGGTTCACCCCTCCACTTT.

The genes are TRBV5-1 and TRBJ2-7; a weak D match, TRBD2 (6 bases). Trimming removed 7 bases at V and 0 bases at J, with 17 bases between. The germline V gene has CDR1 SGHRS and CDR2 YFSETQ. The CDR3 runs to 15 residues. CDR3 region: CASGTGLLSSYEQYF. In DNA, the CDR3 is TGCGCCAGCGGAACGGGACTTCTAAGCTCCTACGAGCAGTACTTC.

The chain couples TRBV9 to TRBJ2-1; 8 bases line up with TRBD1. Unmatched junction bases numbered 8, after V lost 4 bases and J lost 5 bases. This CDR3 has 15 amino acids. Germline CDR1 reads SGDLS; CDR2 reads YYNGEE. The CDR3: CASSPLRGRDNEQFF. In DNA form, the CDR3 reads TGTGCCAGCAGCCCTCTCAGGGGGCGGGACAATGAGCAGTTCTTC.

This chain uses TRBV11-2 with TRBJ2-2; 7 positions agree with TRBD1. Unmatched junction bases numbered 7, after V lost 5 bases and J lost 7 bases. The V gene's germline CDR1 is SGHAT and CDR2 FQNNGV. This CDR3 has 14 residues. The CDR3 protein is CASSEYDRVGELFF. CDR3 bases: TGTGCCAGCAGCGAATATGACAGGGTCGGGGAGCTGTTTTTT. Filled out from reference TRBV11-2 and TRBJ2-2, the complete variable domain reads EAGVAQSPRYKIIEKRQSVAFWCNPISGHATLYWYQQILGQGPKLLIQFQNNGVVDDSQLPKDRFSAERLKGVDSTLKIQPAKLEDSAVYLCASSEYDRVGELFFGEGSRLTVL.

This clone was detected only a few times. This chain connects TRBV2 to TRBJ1-1; D may be TRBD1 (6 bases). The CDR3 is made up of 15 amino acids. The V gene lost 3 bases and the J gene lost 10 bases, with 21 bases spanning the gap. Germline V gene data show CDR1 as SNHLY and CDR2 as FYNNEI. CDR3 sequence: CASSDVGRGVSPAFF. CDR3 bases: TGTGCCAGCAGTGACGTTGGCAGGGGAGTGAGTCCAGCTTTCTTT.

This chain uses TRBV5-1 with TRBJ2-5, with 7 bases that match TRBD2. The CDR3 totals 14 residues. In germline, CDR1 is SGHRS, CDR2 YFSETQ. The trim removed 5 bases at V and 5 bases at J, leaving 9 bases unmatched. The chain's CDR3 is CASSAWGSGETQYF. CDR3 in DNA: TGCGCCAGCAGTGCCTGGGGTAGCGGGGAGACCCAGTACTTC.

The chain recombines TRBV3-1 (or the pseudogene TRBV3-2) with TRBJ2-7; TRBD2 matches 8 bases. The CDR3 consists of 15 residues. Germline CDR1 is LGHDT and CDR2 is YNNKEL (reference sequence). The J segment lost 1 base and the V segment lost 4 bases, leaving 6 bases of the junction unmatched. The CDR3: CASSRPRGGSYEQYF. CDR3 DNA: TGTGCCAGCAGCCGACCCCGCGGGGGGTCCTACGAGCAGTACTTC.

V and J are TRBV28 and TRBJ1-5; 8 bases are a match to TRBD1. This CDR3 region has 15 residues. V shed 2 bases and J 5 bases; nucleotides not matched to a gene: 5. CDR1 MDHEN and CDR2 SYDVKM come from the germline V gene. The CDR3 protein is CASSLGGDRYQPQHF. For the CDR3, the DNA is TGTGCCAGCAGTTTAGGAGGGGACAGGTATCAGCCCCAGCATTTT.

As DNA, the CDR3 is TGTGCCAGCAGCTGGGGTGGCGGGACCTTTAACACCGGGGAGCTGTTTTTT. As protein: CASSWGGGTFNTGELFF. V and J are TRBV5-5 and TRBJ2-2, with D possibly matching TRBD2 (6 bases). Germline assignment: CDR1 SGHKS and CDR2 YYEKEE (reference sequence). This CDR3 is built from 17 residues. V dropped 3 bases and J dropped 2 bases, with 17 bases sitting between them.

The chain has TRBV7-9 and TRBJ1-3; tentative D call: TRBD1 (6 bases). V lost 7 bases, J lost 0 bases, and 19 bases lay in between. Germline values: CDR1 SEHNR, CDR2 FQNEAQ (reference sequence). CDR3 length: 17 amino acids. For the CDR3, the DNA is TGTGCCAGCACCGACGATAAGGGGGAAGGCTCTGGAAACACCATATATTTT. Its translation: CASTDDKGEGSGNTIYF.

The chain joins TRBV13 to TRBJ1-5; 7 nucleotides agree with TRBD1. CDR3 size: 17 residues. The V segment lost 3 bases and the J segment 0 bases; nucleotides outside the gene matches: 8. The germline V gene has CDR1 PRHDT and CDR2 FYEKMQ (reference sequence). CDR3 residues: CASSFRQGRDSNQPQHF. The CDR3 region has the DNA TGTGCCAGCAGCTTCCGACAGGGAAGGGATAGCAATCAGCCCCAGCATTTT.

This sequence joins TRBV7-2 and TRBJ2-4; 12 bases fit TRBD2. Looked up from germline, CDR1 is SGHTA and CDR2 is FQGNSA. The CDR3 runs 18 residues. V lost 6 bases to trimming and J lost 1 base; unmatched junction nucleotides: 10. CDR3 amino acids: CASSPGLAGGRAKNIQYF. Here the CDR3 DNA reads TGTGCCAGCAGTCCGGGACTAGCGGGCGGTCGGGCCAAAAACATTCAGTACTTC.

The chain joins TRBV18 to TRBJ2-3; D call uncertain. V lost 3 bases, J lost 2 bases, and 12 bases lay in between. This CDR3 is built from 15 residues. Germline V lookup: CDR1 KGHSH, CDR2 LQKENI. Written as DNA, the CDR3 is TGTGCCAGCTCACCGGGCGCAGGTTTCACAGATACGCAGTATTTT. Residues: CASSPGAGFTDTQYF.

The V call is TRBV11-2, the J call TRBJ2-3, with 11 bases lining up with TRBD2. V gave up 6 bases and J gave up 4 bases; unmatched junction bases: 12. This CDR3 region has 17 residues. In germline, CDR1 is SGHAT, CDR2 FQNNGV. The CDR3 sequence: CASSSLPGTSGADTQYF. In DNA, the CDR3 is TGTGCCAGCAGTTCCCTCCCCGGGACTAGCGGCGCAGATACGCAGTATTTT.

This clone has more than one count but fewer than ten. The chain uses TRBV12-3 or TRBV12-4 and TRBJ2-1; D not certain. The CDR3 is made up of 12 amino acids. Trimming cost V 4 bases and J 12 bases, with 13 bases left between them. CDR3 bases: TGTGCCAGCAGTTGGGCCTCCGGTTCGCAGTTCTTC. Translation: CASSWASGSQFF.

In its sample, this clone was seen once. The chain recombines TRBV7-2 with TRBJ2-1; 9 bases are a match to TRBD1. CDR1 and CDR2 from the germline V gene are SGHTA and FQGNSA. There are 13 residues in the CDR3. V was clipped by 3 bases and J by 16 bases; unmatched bases: 10. CDR3 loop: CASSLDPGQGRFF. For the CDR3, the DNA is TGTGCCAGCAGCTTGGACCCGGGACAGGGCCGATTCTTC. The variable domain in full, with the rest retrieved from reference TRBV7-2 and TRBJ2-1, is GAGVSQSPSNKVTEKGKDVELRCDPISGHTALYWYRQSLGQGLEFLIYFQGNSAPDKSGLPSDRFSAERTGGSVSTLTIQRTQQEDSAVYLCASSLDPGQGRFFGPGTRLTVL.